This is a list of T cell receptor beta chains from one sample in a study of blood T cell repertoires in COVID-19. Using immunoSEQ multiplex PCR, the repertoire was profiled, and TCRdb retains in-frame clones only, with some absent. The table includes around 220,000 clones, around 88% detected once. The sequenced sample consisted of PBMCs or T cells enriched from blood (not recorded which). The receptors derive from a woman between 45 and 65 years old with acute COVID-19. Both conserved end residues are trimmed from each CDR3.

v_call	j_call	cdr3_aa
TRBV28	TRBJ1-1	ASSPWTGRNTEAF
TRBV6-4	TRBJ2-3	ASSRDRSSDTQY
TRBV4-2	TRBJ2-2	ASSQVGERHTGELF
TRBV4-1	TRBJ1-1	ASRTRDTGMNTEAF
TRBV19	TRBJ2-5	ASSIGGFWREGLETQY
TRBV2	TRBJ2-3	ASTGLANTDTQY
TRBV29-1	TRBJ2-7	SVEDLGDRGPYEQY
TRBV19	TRBJ2-7	ASSPMNPAPYEQY
TRBV7-6	TRBJ2-2	ASSHSRYRQGANTGELF
TRBV28	TRBJ1-5	ASNTGFRGQPQH
TRBV5-1	TRBJ2-5	ASSLVSLAYGGH
TRBV30	TRBJ1-2	AWSAQDRYGYT
TRBV7-9	TRBJ1-1	ASSLQGADTEAF
TRBV27	TRBJ2-7	ASSVRGRDEQY
TRBV18	TRBJ1-6	ASSPTDSPREPLH
TRBV15	TRBJ2-5	ATSRDRDQETQY
TRBV30	TRBJ2-7	AWNLGEGIYEQY
TRBV12-3/TRBV12-4	TRBJ1-5	ASRLGYQPQH
TRBV27	.	ASSAGTGDYEQY
TRBV6-5	TRBJ2-3	ASSYGTGGVGDTQY
TRBV30	TRBJ2-5	AWTQVGETQY
TRBV27	TRBJ1-5	ASSLSWDYNQPQH
TRBV9	TRBJ1-1	ASSTTGTSNTEAF
TRBV10-3	TRBJ1-4	AITGQINEKLF
TRBV19	TRBJ2-2	ASRWGTSGSTGELF
TRBV11-1	TRBJ2-3	ASSLPGGRTDTQY
TRBV7-9	TRBJ1-1	ASSLEGTAEAF
TRBV6-5	TRBJ2-7	ASSYTRGAHEQY
TRBV7-2	TRBJ2-7	ASSPGLAEPYEQY
TRBV5-4	TRBJ2-1	ASSFGQGPSEQF
TRBV29-1	TRBJ2-2	SAVEGGGPNTGELF
TRBV27	TRBJ2-1	ASRDGRSTDEQF
TRBV28	TRBJ1-4	ASSSTGREKLF
TRBV19	TRBJ1-1	ASRNSRGTEAF
TRBV27	TRBJ2-7	ASSSRGGPYYEQY
TRBV7-7	TRBJ2-5	ASSLGSGGETQY
TRBV6-1	TRBJ2-5	ASSDGSGGKTQY
TRBV5-6	TRBJ2-5	ASSPTPWRAGGGETQY
TRBV28	TRBJ1-5	ASSKKGRVSQPQH
TRBV2	TRBJ2-7	ATSGQGLYEQY
TRBV5-1	TRBJ2-7	ASSLGPGGIINEQY
TRBV15	TRBJ2-5	ATSREAGGTSETQY
TRBV5-1	TRBJ2-3	ASSLGQPGDTQY
TRBV19	TRBJ1-1	ASKLDRGGNTEAF
TRBV7-2	TRBJ1-4	ASSLGTGGDKLF
TRBV12-5	TRBJ2-3	ASGPPGPPWGPQY
TRBV7-2	TRBJ2-1	ASQLGLADNEQF
TRBV19	TRBJ2-7	ASRGQTTYEQY
TRBV18	TRBJ2-3	ASSPLLGLAGERDETDTQY
TRBV30	TRBJ1-4	AWSVGVSDNEKLF
TRBV5-1	TRBJ1-1	ASLLLVTGSGTEAF
TRBV5-3	TRBJ1-2	ARSSSTGGYDYGYT
TRBV2	TRBJ1-2	ANLLQGNYGYT
TRBV6-5	TRBJ1-2	ASRPPDRVYGYT
TRBV7-6	TRBJ2-1	ASSILAGGIEQF